The rows below give T cell receptor beta chains drawn from one sample of a study of T-cell memory formation after mild COVID-19. Using its own MiXCR run on the 5' RACE reads, TCRdb lists one record per CDR3 protein. This sample has about 430,000 distinct CDR3 sequences, with roughly 18% found just once. Sequences were obtained from PBMCs or a T cell subset sorted from them (not recorded which). The receptors were gathered from a man younger than 35 who had mild COVID-19 (a few samples of this study predate the infection). Cell type and time point are not known. Both conserved end residues are part of each CDR3. The D gene is left open where the match is weak. A row's size may be missing; if present it is once, few, many or a size class.

TRBJ2-7 | - | TRBV20-1 | many | TGCAGTGCTAGAGAGGAGCTAACGCTTTGGGACGAGCAGTACTTC | CSAREELTLWDEQYF
TRBJ1-2 | - | TRBV20-1 | few | TGCAGTGCTAGAGACAGCGTATCCAACTATGGCTACACCTTC | CSARDSVSNYGYTF
TRBJ2-1 | TRBD2 | TRBV15 | - | TGTGCCACCAGCAGAGACCTAGCGGGGAGCTCCTACAATGAGCAGTTCTTC | CATSRDLAGSSYNEQFF
TRBJ2-1 | - | TRBV10-3 | - | TGTGCCATCAGTGGGTTGGGGCGGGAAACTAACAATGAGCAGTTCTTC | CAISGLGRETNNEQFF
TRBJ1-5 | TRBD1 | TRBV20-1 | - | TGCAGTGCTAGAGATCCCGGAGAGGGGGCACGACAGCCCCAGCATTTT | CSARDPGEGARQPQHF
TRBJ2-3 | TRBD1 | TRBV7-9 | - | TGTGCCAGCAGTTTCCCAGGGGGCTACACAGATACGCAGTATTTT | CASSFPGGYTDTQYF
TRBJ1-2 | - | TRBV12-3/TRBV12-4 | - | TGTGCCAGCAGTTTAGGTACCTTTAACTATGGCTACACCTTC | CASSLGTFNYGYTF
TRBJ2-5 | - | TRBV6-5 | few | TGTGCCAGCAGTTACCAGGGTCCAGAGACCCAGTACTTC | CASSYQGPETQYF
TRBJ1-1 | - | TRBV7-3 | few | TGTGCCAGCAGCTTTACGATGAACACTGAAGCTTTCTTT | CASSFTMNTEAFF
TRBJ2-1 | TRBD2 | TRBV6-2/TRBV6-3 | - | TGTGCCAGCAGATCACCGGGACTAGCGGGGGGCCACAATGAGCAGTTCTTC | CASRSPGLAGGHNEQFF
TRBJ2-7 | - | TRBV20-1 | - | TGCAGTGCTCTCCTTCTAGCGAAGAATCCCTACGAGCAGTACTTC | CSALLLAKNPYEQYF
TRBJ2-2 | - | TRBV7-9 | many | TGTGCCAGCAGCTCAGGGAATTCTTACACCGGGGAGCTGTTTTTT | CASSSGNSYTGELFF
TRBJ2-2 | - | TRBV5-1 | - | TGCGCCAGCCGCCCGACAGACGGGGAGCTGTTTTTT | CASRPTDGELFF
TRBJ1-2 | TRBD1 | TRBV28 | - | TGTGCCAGCAGGTCAGGGGGCGGCTATGGCTACACCTTC | CASRSGGGYGYTF
TRBJ1-3 | - | TRBV10-3 | few | TGTGCCATCAGTGAGTCAGGCAGCTCTGGAAACACCATATATTTT | CAISESGSSGNTIYF
TRBJ1-5 | - | TRBV6-2/TRBV6-3 | few | TGTGCCAGCAGGGGAGGACACCTTAGCAATCAGCCCCAGCATTTT | CASRGGHLSNQPQHF
TRBJ1-3 | - | TRBV2 | - | TGTGCCAGCAATCCATGGGGGGGCAGGAGCTCTGGAAACACCATATATTTT | CASNPWGGRSSGNTIYF